The rows below give T cell receptor beta chains drawn from one sample of a study of T cell responses to AZD1222 COVID-19 vaccine. TCRdb's copy holds only in-frame clones and misses some; the assay was immunoSEQ multiplex PCR. The sample holds more than 110,000 clones, roughly 90% seen once. Specimen: peripheral blood, collected on day 0 of AZD1222 vaccination. These receptor sequences come from an adult in good health. Each CDR3 is given without its conserved first and last residue.

>TRBV11-2|TRBJ2-7
ASSLAWTGGHEQY
>TRBV7-8|TRBJ1-1
ASTLGDTRGAF
>TRBV28|TRBJ2-1
ASRTTSGRADEQF
>TRBV4-2|TRBJ1-1
ASSQRQGVPEAF
>TRBV28|TRBJ1-5
ASSLGNQPQH
>TRBV28|TRBJ1-5
ASSSGINQPQH
>TRBV7-2|TRBJ1-1
ASSFQGATAEAF
>TRBV6-1|TRBJ2-5
ASSESPETQY
>TRBV12-5|TRBJ2-3
ASGRTSGGGTDTQY
>TRBV4-3|TRBJ1-2
ASSRGTPRRRGYT
>TRBV6-5|TRBJ1-2
ASRDRQGIYYGYT
>TRBV6-2/TRBV6-3|TRBJ2-1
ASSYQGLDYNEQF
>TRBV27|TRBJ1-2
ASSSSYIYGYT
>TRBV3-1/TRBV3-2|TRBJ2-7
ASSPGSGTGSNEQY
>TRBV10-3|TRBJ1-2
AISQGTSNYGYT
>TRBV28|TRBJ1-1
ASSFGFPRGEAF
>TRBV7-2|TRBJ2-5
ASSRQTVQETQY
>TRBV3-1/TRBV3-2|TRBJ1-2
ASSPRGSNYGYT
>TRBV5-4|TRBJ2-3
ASSPELAGRPDTQY
>TRBV18|TRBJ2-2
ASSSPSGELF
>TRBV6-2/TRBV6-3|TRBJ1-4
ASSLQGTNEKLF
>TRBV7-9|TRBJ1-1
ASSLGGDEAF
>TRBV30|TRBJ2-5
AWSAPTSGGETQY
>TRBV5-6|TRBJ1-1
ASRTRGFQNEAF
>TRBV6-6|TRBJ2-5
ASTQGYLETQY
>TRBV18|TRBJ1-2
ASSPQVTYGYT
>TRBV3-1/TRBV3-2|TRBJ1-5
ASSQDVGQPQH
>TRBV11-2|TRBJ1-6
ASSFEGRSLASPLH
>TRBV5-4|TRBJ2-3
ASSLAADSTDTQY
>TRBV7-7|TRBJ1-1
ASSRRPTEAF
>TRBV19|TRBJ1-2
ARRQRKIYGYT
>TRBV9|TRBJ2-7
ASSPRPDAYEQY
>TRBV11-2|TRBJ1-6
ASRENSPLH